The clone carrying this TCR beta chain was observed a handful of times. Germline V gene data show CDR1 as MGHRA and CDR2 as YSYEKL. V trimming: 0 bases; J trimming: 0 bases; junction bases outside the gene matches: 14. The CDR3 has 21 residues. Preparation of the TCRbeta library used unique molecular identifiers. Each CDR3 protein gets one entry after TCRdb re-called the PCR reads with MiXCR. The sample contains approximately 430,000 distinct CDR3 sequences, roughly 16% of which appear only once. The sample originates from a study of T-cell reconstitution after alpha-beta-depleted transplantation in children.

This TCR derives from a boy in the first two years of life who had a stem cell transplant for Wiskott-Aldrich syndrome, so the T cells may come from the graft donor. The sample here was PBMCs, mostly from graft donor cells, taken 360 days after TCRalphabeta/CD19-depleted stem cell transplant. The chain recombines TRBV4-1 with TRBJ2-3; the match to TRBD2 covers 11 bases. CDR3 in amino acids: CASSQDLRLAGLPISTDTQYF. The CDR3 nucleotides are TGCGCCAGCAGCCAAGATCTGCGACTAGCGGGGCTCCCGATAAGCACAGATACGCAGTATTTT.